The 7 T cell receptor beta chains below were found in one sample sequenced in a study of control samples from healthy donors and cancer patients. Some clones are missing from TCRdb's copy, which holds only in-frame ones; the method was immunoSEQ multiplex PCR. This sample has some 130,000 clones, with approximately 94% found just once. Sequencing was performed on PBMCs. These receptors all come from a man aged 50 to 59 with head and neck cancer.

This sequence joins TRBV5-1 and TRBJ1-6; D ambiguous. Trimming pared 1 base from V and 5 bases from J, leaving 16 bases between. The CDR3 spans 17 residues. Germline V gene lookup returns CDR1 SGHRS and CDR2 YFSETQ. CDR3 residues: CASSLSALALNNSPLHF. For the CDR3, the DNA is TGCGCCAGCAGCTTGTCCGCTCTTGCGCTAAATAATTCACCCCTCCACTTT.

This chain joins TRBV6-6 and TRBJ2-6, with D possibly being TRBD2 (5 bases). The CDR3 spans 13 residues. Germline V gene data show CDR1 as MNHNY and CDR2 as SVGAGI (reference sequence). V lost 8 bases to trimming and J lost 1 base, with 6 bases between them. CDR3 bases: TGTGCCAGCTGGAGGTCTGGGGCCAACGTCCTGACTTTC. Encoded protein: CASWRSGANVLTF.

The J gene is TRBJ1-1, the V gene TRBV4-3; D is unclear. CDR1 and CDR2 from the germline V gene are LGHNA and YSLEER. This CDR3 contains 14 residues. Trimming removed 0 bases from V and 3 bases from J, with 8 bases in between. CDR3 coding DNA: TGCGCCAGCAGCCAAGAAAAGGGAGACACTGAAGCTTTCTTT. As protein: CASSQEKGDTEAFF.

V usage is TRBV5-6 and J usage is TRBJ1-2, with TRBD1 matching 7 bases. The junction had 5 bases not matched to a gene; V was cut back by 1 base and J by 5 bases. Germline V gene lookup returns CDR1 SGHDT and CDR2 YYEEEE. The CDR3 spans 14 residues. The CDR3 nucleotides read TGTGCCAGCAGCTTGTTGGGACAGCTGTATGGCTACACCTTC. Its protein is CASSLLGQLYGYTF.

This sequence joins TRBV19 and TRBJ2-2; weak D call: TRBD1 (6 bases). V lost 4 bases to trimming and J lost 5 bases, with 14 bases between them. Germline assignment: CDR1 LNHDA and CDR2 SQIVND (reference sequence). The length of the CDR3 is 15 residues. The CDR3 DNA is TGTGCCAGTAGTAGGTACGGACAGAATACCGGGGAGCTGTTTTTT. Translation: CASSRYGQNTGELFF.

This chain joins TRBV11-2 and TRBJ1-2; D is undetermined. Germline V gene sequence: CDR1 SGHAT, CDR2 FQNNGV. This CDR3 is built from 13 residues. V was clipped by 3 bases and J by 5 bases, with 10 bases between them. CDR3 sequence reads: CASSLDGLYGYTF. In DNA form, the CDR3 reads TGTGCCAGCAGCTTGGACGGGCTTTATGGCTACACCTTC.

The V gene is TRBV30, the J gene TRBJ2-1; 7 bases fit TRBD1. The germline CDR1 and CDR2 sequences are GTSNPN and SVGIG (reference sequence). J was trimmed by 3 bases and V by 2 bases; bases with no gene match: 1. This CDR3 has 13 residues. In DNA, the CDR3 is TGTGCCTGGAGTAGGGACAGCTACAATGAGCAGTTCTTC. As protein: CAWSRDSYNEQFF.